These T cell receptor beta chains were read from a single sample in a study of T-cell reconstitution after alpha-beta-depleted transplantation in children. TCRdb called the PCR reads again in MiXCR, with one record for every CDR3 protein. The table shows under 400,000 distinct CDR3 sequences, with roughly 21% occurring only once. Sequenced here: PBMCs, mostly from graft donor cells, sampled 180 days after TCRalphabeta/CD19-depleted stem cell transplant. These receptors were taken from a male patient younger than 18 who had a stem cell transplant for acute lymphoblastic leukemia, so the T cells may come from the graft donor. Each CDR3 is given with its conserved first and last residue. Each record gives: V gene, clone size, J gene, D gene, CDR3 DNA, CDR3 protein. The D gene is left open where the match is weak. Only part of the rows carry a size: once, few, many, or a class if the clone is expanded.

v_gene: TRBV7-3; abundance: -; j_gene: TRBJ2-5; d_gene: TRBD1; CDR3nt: TGTGCCAGCAGCTCGTGGGGGACAGGGGAAGAGACCCAGTACTTC; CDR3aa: CASSSWGTGEETQYF
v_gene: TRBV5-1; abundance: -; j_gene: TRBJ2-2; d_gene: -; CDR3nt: TGCGCCAGCAGCTTCAAGACTACATACACCGGGGAGCTGTTTTTT; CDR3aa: CASSFKTTYTGELFF
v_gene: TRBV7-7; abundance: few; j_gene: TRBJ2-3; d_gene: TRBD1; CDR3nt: TGTGCCAGCAGCCCGAGGACAGGCGCGAGGGATACGCAGTATTTT; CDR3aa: CASSPRTGARDTQYF
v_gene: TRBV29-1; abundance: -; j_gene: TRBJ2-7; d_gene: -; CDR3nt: TGCAGCGTTATCCGGGAGTTAAACTACGAGCAGTACTTC; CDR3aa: CSVIRELNYEQYF
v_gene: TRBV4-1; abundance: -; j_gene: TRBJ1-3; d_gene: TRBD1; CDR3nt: TGCGCCAGCAGCTATCGGACAGGGGTCGGAAACACCATATATTTT; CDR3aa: CASSYRTGVGNTIYF
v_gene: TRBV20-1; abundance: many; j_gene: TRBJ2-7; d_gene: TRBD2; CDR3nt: TGCAGTGCTAGAGAACCGGGACTACCGTCTTACGAGCAGTACTTC; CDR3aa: CSAREPGLPSYEQYF
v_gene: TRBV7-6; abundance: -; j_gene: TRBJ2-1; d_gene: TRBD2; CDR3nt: TGTGCCAGCACCACAACGGCTAGCGGTACCTCCCCCTGGTTGAATGAGCAGTTCTTC; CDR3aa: CASTTTASGTSPWLNEQFF
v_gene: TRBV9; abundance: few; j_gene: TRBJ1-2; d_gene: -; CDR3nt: TGTGCCAGCAGCGTTGGGTTGGTCAGGGAGGACTATGGCTACACCTTC; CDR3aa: CASSVGLVREDYGYTF
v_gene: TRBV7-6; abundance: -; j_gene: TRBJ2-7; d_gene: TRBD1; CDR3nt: TGTGCCAGCAGCCTTACCGGGACAGGGTTGTACGAGCAGTACTTC; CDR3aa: CASSLTGTGLYEQYF
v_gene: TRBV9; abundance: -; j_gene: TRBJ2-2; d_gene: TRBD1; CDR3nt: TGTGCCAGCAGCGTAGGCCTAAGTTGGACAGGGTTTAACACCGGGGAGCTGTTTTTT; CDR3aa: CASSVGLSWTGFNTGELFF
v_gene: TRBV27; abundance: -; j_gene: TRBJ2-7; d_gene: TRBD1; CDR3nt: TGTGCCAGCAAACAGGGGGTGTCCTACGAGCAGTACTTC; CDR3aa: CASKQGVSYEQYF
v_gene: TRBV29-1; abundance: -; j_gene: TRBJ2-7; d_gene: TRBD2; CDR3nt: TGCAGCGTAAGACCCGGGACTAGCGTGTATGGGTCCTACGAGCAGTACTTC; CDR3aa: CSVRPGTSVYGSYEQYF
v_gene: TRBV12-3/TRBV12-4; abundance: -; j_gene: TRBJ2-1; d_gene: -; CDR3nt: TGTGCCAGCAGTTTCGATAGCCGGTCGGACGGGGTCTACAATGAGCAGTTCTTC; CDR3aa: CASSFDSRSDGVYNEQFF
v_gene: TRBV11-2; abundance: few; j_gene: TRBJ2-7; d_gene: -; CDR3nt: TGTGCCAGCAGCTTAGACGGCAGGCCCTACGAGCAGTACTTC; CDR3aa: CASSLDGRPYEQYF
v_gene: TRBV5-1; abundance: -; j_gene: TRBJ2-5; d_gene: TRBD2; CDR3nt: TGCGCCAGCAGCCTCCTAGCGGGAGTACTGGAGACCCAGTACTTC; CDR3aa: CASSLLAGVLETQYF
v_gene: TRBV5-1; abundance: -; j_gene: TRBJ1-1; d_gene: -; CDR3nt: TGCGCCAGCAGCTTGAAGGTATCGGGCGGAAGCATGAACACTGAAGCTTTCTTT; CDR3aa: CASSLKVSGGSMNTEAFF
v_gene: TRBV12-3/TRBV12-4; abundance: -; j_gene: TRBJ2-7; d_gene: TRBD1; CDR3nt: TGTGCCAGCAGTTTTACGGGACAGGGACTCTCCGAGCAGTACTTC; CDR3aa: CASSFTGQGLSEQYF
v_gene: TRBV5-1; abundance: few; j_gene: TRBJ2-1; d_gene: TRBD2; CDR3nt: TGCGCCAGCAGCTACGGACTAGCGGGAGTTGGTGAGCAGTTCTTC; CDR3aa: CASSYGLAGVGEQFF
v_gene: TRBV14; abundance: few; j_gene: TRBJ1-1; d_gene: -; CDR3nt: TGTGCCAGCAGCCAAGGCTCCCCGAGGCCTGAAGCTTTCTTT; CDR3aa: CASSQGSPRPEAFF
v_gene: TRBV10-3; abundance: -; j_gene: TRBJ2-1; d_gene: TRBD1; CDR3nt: TGTGCCATCAAGGGGACAGGGGACTATGAGCAGTTCTTC; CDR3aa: CAIKGTGDYEQFF
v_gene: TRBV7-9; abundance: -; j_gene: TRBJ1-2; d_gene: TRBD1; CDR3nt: TGTGCCAGCAGCTCCGATAGACAGGGGCATGGCTACACCTTC; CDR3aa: CASSSDRQGHGYTF